The 22 T cell receptor beta chains below all came from one sample that was sequenced in a study of cytomegalovirus exposure and HLA in healthy donors. The PCR made use of 60 Vbeta and 13 Jbeta primers. Method: immunoSEQ multiplex PCR; TCRdb's copy keeps in-frame clones and lacks some. The sample records 110,000 to 150,000 clones, approximately 78% being singletons. The material sequenced was PBMCs. These TCRs come from a woman in her 40s in good health and CMV-seropositive.

This chain links TRBV4-2 with TRBJ1-4; 7 bases agree with TRBD1. Germline loops: CDR1 LGHNA, CDR2 YNFKEQ. V lost 0 bases and J lost 5; bases outside the gene matches: 3. There are 15 residues in the CDR3. CDR3 in amino acids: CASSQDSRGNEKLFF. For the CDR3, the DNA is TGTGCCAGCAGCCAAGATAGCAGGGGGAATGAAAAACTGTTTTTT.

This rearrangement joins TRBV27 to TRBJ1-1, with 7 bases lining up with TRBD1. V lost 5 bases, J lost 1 base, and 7 bases stayed unmatched. Looked up from germline, CDR1 is MNHEY and CDR2 is SMNVEV (reference sequence). The CDR3 has 15 residues. The CDR3 region is CASSPWTGSNTEAFF. DNA of the CDR3: TGTGCCAGCAGTCCTTGGACAGGATCGAACACTGAAGCTTTCTTT.

This clone was seen just once. This chain uses TRBV5-4 with TRBJ1-1, with 7 bases identical to TRBD1. This CDR3 region has 17 residues. V lost 3 bases to trimming and J lost 2 bases; unmatched junction nucleotides: 13. Germline V gene sequence: CDR1 SGHNT, CDR2 YYREEE (reference sequence). The CDR3 nucleotides read TGTGCCAGCAGCTACCCACCTAATACAGGGGTCAACACTGAAGCTTTCTTT. Amino acid sequence: CASSYPPNTGVNTEAFF.

This chain joins TRBV28 and TRBJ2-5; a possible D gene is TRBD1 (6 bases). The last part of the DNA fits TRBJ2-7 better; the J call may be wrong. The CDR3 spans 14 residues. Germline CDR1 and CDR2: MDHEN and SYDVKM. CDR3 protein: CASSLLGASYEQYF. The CDR3 nucleotides read TGTGCCAGCAGTTTATTGGGGGCCTCCTACGAGCAGTACTTC.

This chain connects TRBV6-5 to TRBJ1-4; D is ambiguous. CDR3 length equals 16 residues. Trimming removed 0 bases from V and 8 bases from J, with 16 bases in between. Germline CDR1 reads MNHEY; CDR2 reads SVGAGI. DNA of the CDR3: TGTGCCAGCAGTTACTCGAATCCCGGGATAGGGGAAAAACTGTTTTTT. This sequence encodes CASSYSNPGIGEKLFF.

The V call is TRBV9, the J call TRBJ1-2; 7 bases match TRBD1. CDR1 is SGDLS and CDR2 is YYNGEE in the germline V gene. This CDR3 has 17 amino acids. V shed 4 bases, J shed 2 bases, and the junction held 14 bases outside the gene matches. CDR3 sequence reads: CASSPTGVRTANYGYTF. The CDR3 DNA reads TGTGCCAGCAGCCCTACAGGGGTTAGGACCGCCAACTATGGCTACACCTTC.

This chain uses TRBV7-6 with TRBJ1-4, with 7 bases lining up with TRBD1. The junction had 10 bases not matched to a gene; V was cut back by 1 base and J by 5 bases. Germline assignment: CDR1 SGHVS and CDR2 FNYEAQ. The CDR3 totals 17 residues. CDR3: CASSLVRRDRLNEKLFF. The DNA for the CDR3 is TGTGCCAGCAGCTTAGTTCGACGGGACAGATTGAATGAAAAACTGTTTTTT.

The chain recombines TRBV5-1 with TRBJ2-3; 8 bases line up with TRBD1. CDR1 and CDR2 (germline): SGHRS, YFSETQ. Unmatched junction bases numbered 3, after V lost 0 bases and J lost 3 bases. The CDR3 contains 15 residues. CDR3 region: CASSLEGQATDTQYF. CDR3 in DNA: TGCGCCAGCAGCTTGGAGGGACAGGCGACAGATACGCAGTATTTT.

V gene TRBV7-2 combines with J gene TRBJ2-1; 10 bases fit TRBD2. The CDR3 sequence is 14 residues long. CDR1 and CDR2 (germline): SGHTA, FQGNSA. V shed 6 bases and J 7 bases; nucleotides not matched to a gene: 6. CDR3 nucleotides: TGTGCCAGCAGAAGCGGGGGGGACAGGAATGAGCAGTTCTTC. Its protein product is CASRSGGDRNEQFF.

The chain is built from TRBV19 and TRBJ1-5; 7 bases align to TRBD1. V trimming: 5 bases; J trimming: 3 bases; junction bases outside the gene matches: 7. The CDR3 contains 15 residues. CDR1 and CDR2 from the germline V gene are LNHDA and SQIVND (reference sequence). The CDR3 reads CASSLTGQDNQPQHF. The CDR3 coding sequence is TGTGCCAGTAGTTTGACAGGGCAAGACAATCAGCCCCAGCATTTT.

As DNA, the CDR3 is TGTGCCAGCACCTCCGGCGGATCCTACGAGCAGTACTTC. Translation: CASTSGGSYEQYF. This chain joins TRBV13 and TRBJ2-7; D uncertain. V lost 7 bases and J lost 1, with 11 bases in between. CDR3 length: 13 amino acids. Germline CDR1 PRHDT, CDR2 FYEKMQ (reference sequence).

The chain recombines TRBV7-9 with TRBJ1-2, with a weak D call TRBD1 (5 bases). V dropped 1 base and J dropped 7 bases, with 16 bases sitting between them. Germline V CDR1 and CDR2: SEHNR, FQNEAQ (reference sequence). The CDR3 totals 15 residues. In nucleotides, the CDR3 is TGTGCCAGCAGCTTAGAGGGACGGGGGATTGGTGGCTACACCTTC. This translates into CASSLEGRGIGGYTF.

This chain connects TRBV11-2 to TRBJ2-2; 9 bases agree with TRBD2. The V gene's germline CDR1 is SGHAT and CDR2 FQNNGV. J was trimmed by 7 bases and V by 1 base; bases with no gene match: 7. The CDR3 sequence is 16 residues long. The CDR3 DNA sequence: TGTGCCAGCAGCTTAGCGCGCGGGAGGGCCTTCGGGGAGCTGTTTTTT. Its translation is CASSLARGRAFGELFF.

The V call is TRBV5-1, the J call TRBJ1-1; D not resolved. V was trimmed by 1 base and J by 1 base, leaving 11 bases between them. The CDR3 extends over 15 amino acids. Germline V lookup: CDR1 SGHRS, CDR2 YFSETQ. The CDR3 protein is CASSLILQKNTEAFF. DNA of the CDR3: TGCGCCAGCAGCTTGATCTTACAGAAGAACACTGAAGCTTTCTTT. The full variable domain, in which reference TRBV5-1 and TRBJ1-1 provide the parts outside the CDR3, is KAGVTQTPRYLIKTRGQQVTLSCSPISGHRSVSWYQQTPGQGLQFLFEYFSETQRNKGNFPGRFSGRQFSNSRSEMNVSTLELGDSALYLCASSLILQKNTEAFFGQGTRLTVV.

The J gene is TRBJ1-1, the V gene TRBV14, with D uncertain. Germline CDR1 is SGHDN and CDR2 is FVKESK. The CDR3 is 11 residues long. V gave up 4 bases and J gave up 6 bases, with 6 bases separating them. The CDR3 DNA reads as TGTGCCAGCAGCCCCCGGGCTGAAGCTTTCTTT. Protein product: CASSPRAEAFF.

The rearrangement joins TRBV2 to TRBJ1-5; 10 bases match TRBD1. The CDR3 loop spans 12 amino acids. Germline V gene sequence: CDR1 SNHLY, CDR2 FYNNEI. Trimming at V came to 8 bases and at J to 7 bases, leaving 2 bases not matched to a gene. The CDR3 sequence: CASGTGAQPQHF. The CDR3 region has the DNA TGTGCCAGCGGGACAGGGGCGCAGCCCCAGCATTTT.

CDR3 loop: CASSGQGITETQYF. CDR3 sequence (DNA): TGTGCCAGCAGTGGACAGGGGATTACGGAGACCCAGTACTTC. This rearrangement joins TRBV6-5 to TRBJ2-5, with 9 bases matching TRBD1. Germline loops: CDR1 MNHEY, CDR2 SVGAGI. Trimming took 5 bases from V and 5 from J; bases not matched to a gene: 6. The CDR3 is 14 residues long.

The chain uses TRBV6-1 and TRBJ1-5, with a possible D match to TRBD1 (5 bases). The CDR3 consists of 14 residues. Germline V gene lookup returns CDR1 MNHNS and CDR2 SASEGT. V lost 3 bases and J lost 6, with 12 bases in between. CDR3 region: CASSDRVSLQPQHF. CDR3 DNA: TGTGCCAGCAGTGACAGGGTAAGTCTTCAGCCCCAGCATTTT.

The CDR3 DNA follows: TGTGCCAGCAGCCAATCGGGGACAGTGACTGAAGCTTTCTTT. Translating it yields CASSQSGTVTEAFF. The rearrangement links TRBV4-2 to TRBJ1-1; 7 bases are shared with TRBD1. This CDR3 spans 14 amino acids. Germline V gives CDR1 LGHNA, CDR2 YNFKEQ. V lost 2 bases and J lost 5; bases outside the gene matches: 5.

This clone was seen once. The chain uses TRBV25-1 and TRBJ1-4; the match to TRBD1 covers 9 bases. With V trimmed by 7 bases and J by 3 bases, 9 bases remained unmatched. CDR3 length: 16 residues. Germline values: CDR1 MGHDK, CDR2 SYGVNS. The CDR3 loop reads CASTAGTGNANEKLFF. The CDR3 coding sequence is TGTGCCAGCACCGCCGGGACAGGGAACGCTAATGAAAAACTGTTTTTT.

The V gene is TRBV7-9, the J gene TRBJ2-7, with TRBD2 as a possible D gene (6 bases). The germline V gene has CDR1 SEHNR and CDR2 FQNEAQ (reference sequence). This CDR3 spans 14 amino acids. V lost 4 bases to trimming and J lost 2 bases, with 12 bases between them. CDR3 sequence: CASSSVGGTYEQYF. Here the CDR3 DNA reads TGTGCCAGCAGCTCCGTGGGGGGAACCTACGAGCAGTACTTC.

Regarding this clone: Other DNA sequences within the sample encode an identical CDR3. The CDR3 here is CASSLDTSYNEQFF. As DNA, the CDR3 is TGTGCCAGCAGCTTAGACACCTCCTACAATGAGCAGTTCTTC. The chain couples TRBV7-9 to TRBJ2-1; no clear D. Trimming took off 1 base at V and 0 bases at J, with 4 bases between the two ends. CDR3 length equals 14 residues. Per germline, CDR1 SEHNR and CDR2 FQNEAQ (reference sequence). Full variable domain (missing parts from reference TRBV7-9 and TRBJ2-1): DTGVSQNPRHKITKRGQNVTFRCDPISEHNRLYWYRQTLGQGPEFLTYFQNEAQLEKSRLLSDRFSAERPKGSFSTLEIQRTEQGDSAMYLCASSLDTSYNEQFFGPGTRLTVL.